This T cell receptor beta chain was recovered during a study of blood T cells in healthy people across ages. The CDR3 has 12 amino acids. Germline assignment: CDR1 WSHSY and CDR2 SAAADI. Trimming removed 6 bases at V and 0 bases at J, with 6 bases between. The second PCR ran roughly 6 to 11 cycles with a sample-barcoded 5' primer and J-beta primers. TCRdb re-derived calls from the 5' RACE reads in MiXCR, one entry per CDR3 protein. The sample records about 1.8 million distinct CDR3 sequences, roughly 49% being singletons. The chain has TRBV10-2 and TRBJ2-7; no clear D gene. The sample taken for sequencing was blood. The clonotype comes from a woman in her 40s in good health. CDR3 in DNA: TGCGCCAGCAGGGCTCCCTCCTACGAGCAGTACTTC. This codes for CASRAPSYEQYF.